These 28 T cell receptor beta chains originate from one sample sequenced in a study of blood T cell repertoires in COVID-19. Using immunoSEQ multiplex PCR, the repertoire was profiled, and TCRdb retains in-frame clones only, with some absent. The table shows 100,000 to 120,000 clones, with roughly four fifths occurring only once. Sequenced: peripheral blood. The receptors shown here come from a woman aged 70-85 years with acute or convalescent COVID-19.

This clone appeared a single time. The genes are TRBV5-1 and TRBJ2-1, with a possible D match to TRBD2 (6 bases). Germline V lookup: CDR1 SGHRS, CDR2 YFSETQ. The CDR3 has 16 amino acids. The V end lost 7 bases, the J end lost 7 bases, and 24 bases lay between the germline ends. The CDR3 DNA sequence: TGCGCCAGCTCCCAATCGCCGGGACTCGCCGGGAATGAGCAGTTCTTC. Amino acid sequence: CASSQSPGLAGNEQFF.

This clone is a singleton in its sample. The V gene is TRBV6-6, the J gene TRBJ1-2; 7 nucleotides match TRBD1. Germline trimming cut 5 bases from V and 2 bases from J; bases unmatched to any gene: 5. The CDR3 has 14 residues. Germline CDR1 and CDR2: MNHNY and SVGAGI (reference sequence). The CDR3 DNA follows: TGTGCCAGCAGTGGACAGGCCACCAACTATGGCTACACCTTC. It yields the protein CASSGQATNYGYTF.

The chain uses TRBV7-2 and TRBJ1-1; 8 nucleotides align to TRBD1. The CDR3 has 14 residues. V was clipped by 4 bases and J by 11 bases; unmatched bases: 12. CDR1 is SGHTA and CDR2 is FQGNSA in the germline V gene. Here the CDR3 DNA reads TGTGCCAGCAGCTGGGACAGGACGTCGCCAGTGGCTTTCTTT. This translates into CASSWDRTSPVAFF.

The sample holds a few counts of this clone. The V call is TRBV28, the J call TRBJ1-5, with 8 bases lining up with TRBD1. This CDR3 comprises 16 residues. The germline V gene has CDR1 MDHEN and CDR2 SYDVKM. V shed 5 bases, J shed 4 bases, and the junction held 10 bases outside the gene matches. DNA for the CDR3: TGTGCCAGCAGTCATGAGGCAGGGGGCGGGAATCAGCCCCAGCATTTT. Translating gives CASSHEAGGGNQPQHF.

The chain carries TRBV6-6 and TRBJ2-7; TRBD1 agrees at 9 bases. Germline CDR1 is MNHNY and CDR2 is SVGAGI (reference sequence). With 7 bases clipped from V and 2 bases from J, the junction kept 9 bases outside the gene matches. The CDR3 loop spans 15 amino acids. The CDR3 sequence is CASIFPGQGAYEQYF. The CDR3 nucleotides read TGTGCCAGCATATTCCCGGGACAGGGCGCCTACGAGCAGTACTTC.

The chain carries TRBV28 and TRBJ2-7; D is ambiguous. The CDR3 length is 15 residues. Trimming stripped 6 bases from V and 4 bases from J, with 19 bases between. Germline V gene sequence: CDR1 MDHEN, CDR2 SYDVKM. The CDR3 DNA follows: TGTGCCAGCAGCCGCCTCGGCCCAGGCAGGTACGAGCAGTACTTC. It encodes CASSRLGPGRYEQYF. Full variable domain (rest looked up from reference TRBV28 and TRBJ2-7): DVKVTQSSRYLVKRTGEKVFLECVQDMDHENMFWYRQDPGLGLRLIYFSYDVKMKEKGDIPEGYSVSREKKERFSLILESASTNQTSMYLCASSRLGPGRYEQYFGPGTRLTVT.

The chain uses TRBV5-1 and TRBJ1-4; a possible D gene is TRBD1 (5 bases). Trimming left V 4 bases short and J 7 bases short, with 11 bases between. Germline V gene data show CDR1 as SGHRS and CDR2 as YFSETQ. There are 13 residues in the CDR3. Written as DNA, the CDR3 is TGCGCCAGCAGCCCGTACCAGGGTGAAAAACTGTTTTTT. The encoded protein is CASSPYQGEKLFF.

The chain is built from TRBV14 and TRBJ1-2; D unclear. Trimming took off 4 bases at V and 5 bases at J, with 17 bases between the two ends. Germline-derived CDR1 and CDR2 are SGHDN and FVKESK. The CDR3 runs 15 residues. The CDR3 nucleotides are TGTGCCAGCAGCCCCGGTCCCTCGGTAGTATATGGCTACACCTTC. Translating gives CASSPGPSVVYGYTF.

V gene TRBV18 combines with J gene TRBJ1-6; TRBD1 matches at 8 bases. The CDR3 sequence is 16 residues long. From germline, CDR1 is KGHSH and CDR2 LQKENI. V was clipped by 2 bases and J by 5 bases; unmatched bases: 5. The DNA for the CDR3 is TGTGCCAGCTCACCAATGGGACAGGCGGATAATTCACCCCTCCACTTT. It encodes CASSPMGQADNSPLHF.

The CDR3 nucleotides are TGTGCCAGCAGTCAAGCAGCCAAAAACATTCAGTACTTC. It encodes CASSQAAKNIQYF. The chain uses TRBV28 and TRBJ2-4, with unresolved D. V lost 5 bases and J lost 0, with 5 bases in between. In germline, CDR1 is MDHEN, CDR2 SYDVKM. The CDR3 spans 13 residues.

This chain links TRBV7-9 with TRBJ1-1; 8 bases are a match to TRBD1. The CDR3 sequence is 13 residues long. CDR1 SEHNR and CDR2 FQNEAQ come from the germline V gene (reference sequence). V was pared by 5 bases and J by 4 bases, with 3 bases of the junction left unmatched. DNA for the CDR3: TGTGCCAGCAGCGGACAGGGTTTCACTGAAGCTTTCTTT. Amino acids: CASSGQGFTEAFF. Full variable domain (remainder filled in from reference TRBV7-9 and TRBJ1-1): DTGVSQNPRHKITKRGQNVTFRCDPISEHNRLYWYRQTLGQGPEFLTYFQNEAQLEKSRLLSDRFSAERPKGSFSTLEIQRTEQGDSAMYLCASSGQGFTEAFFGQGTRLTVV.

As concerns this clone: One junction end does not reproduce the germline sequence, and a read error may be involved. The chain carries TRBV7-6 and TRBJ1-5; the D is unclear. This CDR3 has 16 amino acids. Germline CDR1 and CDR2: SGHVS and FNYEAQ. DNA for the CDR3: TGTGCCAGCAGTTTAGGCCCGAGGGTTAGCAATCAGCCCCAGCATTTT. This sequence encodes CASSLGPRVSNQPQHF. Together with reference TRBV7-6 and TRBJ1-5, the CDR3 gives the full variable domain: GAGVSQSPRYKVTKRGQDVALRCDPISGHVSLYWYRQALGQGPEFLTYFNYEAQQDKSGLPNDRFSAERPEGSISTLTIQRTEQRDSAMYRCASSLGPRVSNQPQHFGDGTRLSIL.

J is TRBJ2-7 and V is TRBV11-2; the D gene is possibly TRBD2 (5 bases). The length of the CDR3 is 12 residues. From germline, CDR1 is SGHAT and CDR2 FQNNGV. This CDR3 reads CASAGPDYEQYF. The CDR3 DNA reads TGTGCTTCCGCGGGCCCCGACTACGAGCAGTACTTC.

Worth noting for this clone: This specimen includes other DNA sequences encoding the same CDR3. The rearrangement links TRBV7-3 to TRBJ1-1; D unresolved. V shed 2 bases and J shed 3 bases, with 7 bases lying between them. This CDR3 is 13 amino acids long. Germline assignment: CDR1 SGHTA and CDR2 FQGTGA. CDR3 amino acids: CASSLRGDTEAFF. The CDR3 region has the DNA TGTGCCAGCAGCTTACGGGGAGACACTGAAGCTTTCTTT.

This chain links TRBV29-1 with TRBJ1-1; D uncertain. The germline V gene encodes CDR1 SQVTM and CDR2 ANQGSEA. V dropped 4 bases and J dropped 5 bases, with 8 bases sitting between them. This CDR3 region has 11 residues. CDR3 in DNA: TGCAGCGTTGTGCGAGGGACTGAAGCTTTCTTT. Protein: CSVVRGTEAFF.

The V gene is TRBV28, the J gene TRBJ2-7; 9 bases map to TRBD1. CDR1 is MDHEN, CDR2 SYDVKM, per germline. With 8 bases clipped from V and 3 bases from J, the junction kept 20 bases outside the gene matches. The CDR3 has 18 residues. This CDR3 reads CASLGALSRDRVVYEQYF. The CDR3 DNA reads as TGTGCCAGCCTGGGGGCCTTATCCCGGGACAGGGTCGTCTACGAGCAGTACTTC.

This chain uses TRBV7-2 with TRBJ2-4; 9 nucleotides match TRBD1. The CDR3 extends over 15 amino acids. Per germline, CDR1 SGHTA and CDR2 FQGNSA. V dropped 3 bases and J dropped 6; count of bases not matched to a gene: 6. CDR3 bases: TGTGCCAGCAGCTTCACAGGGGGCGCATCAAACATTCAGTACTTC. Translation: CASSFTGGASNIQYF. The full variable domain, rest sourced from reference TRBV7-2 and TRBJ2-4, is GAGVSQSPSNKVTEKGKDVELRCDPISGHTALYWYRQSLGQGLEFLIYFQGNSAPDKSGLPSDRFSAERTGGSVSTLTIQRTQQEDSAVYLCASSFTGGASNIQYFGAGTRLSVL.

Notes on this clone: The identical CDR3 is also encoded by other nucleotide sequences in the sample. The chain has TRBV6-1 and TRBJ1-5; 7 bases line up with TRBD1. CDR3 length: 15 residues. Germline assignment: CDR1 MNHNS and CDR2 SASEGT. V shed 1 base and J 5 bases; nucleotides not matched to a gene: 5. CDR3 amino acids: CASSEGGGHDQPQHF. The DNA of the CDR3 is TGTGCCAGCAGTGAAGGAGGGGGCCATGATCAGCCCCAGCATTTT.

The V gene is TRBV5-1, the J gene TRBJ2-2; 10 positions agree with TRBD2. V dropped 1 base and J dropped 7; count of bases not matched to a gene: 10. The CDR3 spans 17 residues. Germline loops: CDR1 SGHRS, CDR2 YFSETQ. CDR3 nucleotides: TGCGCCAGCAGCTTGTCCCCTAGCGGGGGCCTCCGCGGGGAGCTGTTTTTT. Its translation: CASSLSPSGGLRGELFF.

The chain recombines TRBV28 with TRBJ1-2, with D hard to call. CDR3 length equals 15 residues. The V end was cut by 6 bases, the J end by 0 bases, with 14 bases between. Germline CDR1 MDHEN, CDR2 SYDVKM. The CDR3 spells CASSSVGEANYGYTF. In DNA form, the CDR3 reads TGTGCCAGCAGCTCGGTCGGGGAAGCTAACTATGGCTACACCTTC.

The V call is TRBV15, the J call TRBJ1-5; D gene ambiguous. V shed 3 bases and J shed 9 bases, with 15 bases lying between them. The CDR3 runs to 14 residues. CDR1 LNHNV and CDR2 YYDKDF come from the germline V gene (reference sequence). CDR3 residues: CATSSSRGWGPQHF. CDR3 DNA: TGTGCCACCAGCAGTTCCCGGGGATGGGGGCCCCAGCATTTT.

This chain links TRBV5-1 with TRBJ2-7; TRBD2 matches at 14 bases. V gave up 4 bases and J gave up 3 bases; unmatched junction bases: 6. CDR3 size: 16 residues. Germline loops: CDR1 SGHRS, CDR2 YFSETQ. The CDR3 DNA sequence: TGCGCCAGCAGCAGGGGGACTAGCGGGAGTATCTACGAGCAGTACTTC. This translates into CASSRGTSGSIYEQYF.

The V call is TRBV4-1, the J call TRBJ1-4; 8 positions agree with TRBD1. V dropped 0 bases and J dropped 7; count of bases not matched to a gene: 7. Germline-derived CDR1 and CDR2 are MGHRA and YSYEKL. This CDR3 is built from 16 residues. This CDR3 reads CASSQDSAGGREKLFF. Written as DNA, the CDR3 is TGCGCCAGCAGCCAAGATAGTGCAGGGGGCCGTGAAAAACTGTTTTTT.

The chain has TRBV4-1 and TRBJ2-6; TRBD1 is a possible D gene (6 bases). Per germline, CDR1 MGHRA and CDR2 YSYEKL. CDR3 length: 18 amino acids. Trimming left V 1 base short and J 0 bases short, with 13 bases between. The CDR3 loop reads CASSQAADRNSGANVLTF. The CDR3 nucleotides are TGCGCCAGCAGCCAAGCGGCGGACAGAAACTCTGGGGCCAACGTCCTGACTTTC.

CDR3: CASSLDRGSGYGYTF. In nucleotides, the CDR3 is TGTGCCAGCAGCTTGGACAGGGGATCGGGCTATGGCTACACCTTC. The chain joins TRBV5-4 to TRBJ1-2; TRBD1 matches 7 bases. The germline V gene encodes CDR1 SGHNT and CDR2 YYREEE (reference sequence). V was pared by 0 bases and J by 4 bases, with 6 bases of the junction left unmatched. This CDR3 contains 15 residues.

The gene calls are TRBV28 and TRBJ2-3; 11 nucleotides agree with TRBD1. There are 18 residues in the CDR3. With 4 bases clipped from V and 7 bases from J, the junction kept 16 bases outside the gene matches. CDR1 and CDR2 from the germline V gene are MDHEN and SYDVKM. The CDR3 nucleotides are TGTGCCAGCAGTTCTCTAGGACAGGGGGCTCCCGCGGGACATACGCAGTATTTT. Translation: CASSSLGQGAPAGHTQYF.

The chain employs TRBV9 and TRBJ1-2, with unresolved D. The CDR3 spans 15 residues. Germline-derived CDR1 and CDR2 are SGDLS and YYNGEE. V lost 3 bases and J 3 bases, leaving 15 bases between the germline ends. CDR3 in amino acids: CASSDPEASHYGYTF. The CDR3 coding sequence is TGTGCCAGCAGCGACCCTGAAGCGTCCCACTATGGCTACACCTTC.

The CDR3 nucleotides read TGTGCCAGCAGCTGGCGTGGGTCATTGAGGACTGAAGCTTTCTTT. Translating it yields CASSWRGSLRTEAFF. This sequence joins TRBV13 and TRBJ1-1; D not certain. CDR3 size: 15 residues. Germline values: CDR1 PRHDT, CDR2 FYEKMQ (reference sequence). Trimming left V 4 bases short and J 5 bases short, with 17 bases between.